The entry below gives a single T cell receptor (beta chain) sequence along with its context. The data originate from a study of blood T cell repertoires in COVID-19. Trimming at V came to 4 bases and at J to 2 bases, leaving 7 bases not matched to a gene. The CDR3 consists of 16 residues. Germline V gives CDR1 KGHSH, CDR2 LQKENI. In assigning cohorts, the study relied on participant-reported clinical history. Donors of Cohort 3 who recovered were those that had two negative PCRs, clearance, or symptom resolution. The table came from immunoSEQ multiplex PCR; TCRdb's copy has only in-frame clones and leaves some out. The sample includes 150,000 to 200,000 clones, over 75% of them seen just once.

The sample consisted of PBMCs or T cells enriched from blood (not recorded which). This chain uses TRBV18 with TRBJ1-5, with 8 bases matching TRBD1. The sequence came from a woman in her fifties or sixties who had recovered from COVID-19. CDR3 nucleotide sequence: TGTGCCAGCTCACAGTCTCAGGGGGCAGGCAATCAGCCCCAGCATTTT. Its protein is CASSQSQGAGNQPQHF.